A single sample gave rise to the 24 T cell receptor beta chains below, sequenced in a study of blood T cell repertoires in COVID-19 (dated by TCRdb to about 2020). Libraries were prepared through the immunoSEQ multiplex PCR assay. The table comes from immuneACCESS by way of TCRdb, which keeps in-frame sequences with V and J called. Part of the clones is missing from these tables; in studies checked, under half for an unresolved V gene and the rest for unknown reasons. The sample table holds some 150,000 clones, of which around four fifths were seen once. The ten largest clones capture approximately 4% of the sample. What was sequenced was PBMCs or T cells enriched from blood (not recorded which). All receptors derive from a woman aged 50 to 60 in a cohort exposed to, infected with or recovered from COVID-19 (not recorded which).

This chain connects TRBV9 to TRBJ2-5; 9 positions match TRBD2. Trimming cost V 4 bases and J 3 bases; bases outside gene matches: 13. The length of the CDR3 is 17 residues. CDR1 is SGDLS and CDR2 is YYNGEE in the germline V gene. The CDR3 here is CASSPAVAGGVKETQYF. The CDR3 nucleotides are TGTGCCAGCAGCCCCGCGGTGGCGGGGGGGGTAAAAGAGACCCAGTACTTC.

The CDR3 is CASSSMGQSSGNTIYF. DNA of the CDR3: TGCGCCAGCAGCAGCATGGGACAGAGCTCTGGAAACACCATATATTTT. J is TRBJ1-3 and V is TRBV5-1; 7 bases agree with TRBD1. Germline CDR1 is SGHRS and CDR2 is YFSETQ. The CDR3 is 16 residues long. Unmatched junction bases numbered 7, after V lost 4 bases and J lost 0 bases.

This clone was picked up a small number of times. This rearrangement joins TRBV19 to TRBJ2-7; the D is unclear. This CDR3 contains 11 residues. The germline V gene has CDR1 LNHDA and CDR2 SQIVND (reference sequence). Trimming took off 5 bases at V and 4 bases at J, with 6 bases between the two ends. The CDR3 region is CASSREYEQYF. The CDR3, as DNA: TGTGCCAGTAGTCGAGAATACGAGCAGTACTTC.

J is TRBJ1-1 and V is TRBV19; 8 positions agree with TRBD1. The V gene end was trimmed by 2 bases and the J gene end by 5 bases; junction bases not matched to a gene: 13. Germline V lookup: CDR1 LNHDA, CDR2 SQIVND (reference sequence). The CDR3 is made up of 17 amino acids. The CDR3 DNA reads as TGTGCCAGTAGTATAAAACCCCAGGGGGCTTTGGGAACTGAAGCTTTCTTT. Amino acid sequence: CASSIKPQGALGTEAFF.

This chain uses TRBV6-5 with TRBJ1-5; 7 nucleotides line up with TRBD1. The CDR3 spans 14 residues. Trimming removed 6 bases from V and 7 bases from J; junction bases left unmatched: 9. Germline assignment: CDR1 MNHEY and CDR2 SVGAGI. CDR3 amino acids: CASSADRREQPQHF. The CDR3 DNA is TGTGCCAGCAGCGCGGACAGGAGAGAACAGCCCCAGCATTTT.

This chain links TRBV28 with TRBJ1-1; 9 positions match TRBD1. The CDR3 spans 15 residues. The germline gives CDR1 MDHEN, CDR2 SYDVKM. The V and J ends lost 6 bases and 5 bases, in that order; junction bases with no gene match: 10. CDR3: CASSPTDRGRTEAFF. The DNA of the CDR3 is TGTGCCAGCAGCCCAACGGACAGGGGTAGGACTGAAGCTTTCTTT.

V usage is TRBV29-1 and J usage is TRBJ2-7, with 13 bases lining up with TRBD2. Germline V gives CDR1 SQVTM, CDR2 ANQGSEA. The CDR3 consists of 12 residues. Trimming cost V 4 bases and J 7 bases; bases outside gene matches: 1. The CDR3 region is CSVGGLAGEQYF. CDR3 DNA sequence: TGCAGCGTTGGGGGACTAGCGGGAGAGCAGTACTTC.

This chain links TRBV5-1 with TRBJ2-3, with 14 positions matching TRBD2. CDR3 length: 18 amino acids. The ends lost 9 bases at V and 1 base at J; junction bases unmatched: 13. Germline V CDR1 and CDR2: SGHRS, YFSETQ. The CDR3 is CATKPGTSGSWGTDTQYF. CDR3 coding DNA: TGCGCCACCAAGCCCGGGACTAGCGGGAGCTGGGGCACAGATACGCAGTATTTT.

The chain employs TRBV28 and TRBJ1-2; a weak D match, TRBD1 (6 bases). The CDR3 loop spans 15 amino acids. Germline V gene lookup returns CDR1 MDHEN and CDR2 SYDVKM. V lost 8 bases, J lost 4 bases, and 20 bases lay in between. CDR3 sequence: CASAGFGGAGYGYTF. The CDR3 DNA reads TGTGCCAGCGCGGGGTTCGGGGGGGCTGGCTATGGCTACACCTTC.

This clone was seen more than once but under ten times. The CDR3 DNA is TGTGCCATCCTAAAACAGGGATCTAACTATGGCTACACCTTC. Amino acids: CAILKQGSNYGYTF. The J gene is TRBJ1-2, the V gene TRBV10-3, with D tentatively TRBD1 (6 bases). The V end lost 8 bases, the J end lost 0 bases, and 13 bases lay between the germline ends. Germline V gene lookup returns CDR1 ENHRY and CDR2 SYGVKD. This CDR3 region has 14 residues.

CDR3 amino acids: CASSRTSGSFGELFF. CDR3 nucleotide sequence: TGTGCCAGCAGCAGGACTAGCGGGAGTTTTGGGGAGCTGTTTTTT. The chain is built from TRBV7-3 and TRBJ2-2, with TRBD2 matching 13 bases. The J segment lost 8 bases and the V segment lost 5 bases, leaving 5 bases of the junction unmatched. The length of the CDR3 is 15 residues. Germline V gene data show CDR1 as SGHTA and CDR2 as FQGTGA.

This chain links TRBV5-6 with TRBJ2-7; 8 nucleotides line up with TRBD1. The length of the CDR3 is 14 residues. Germline CDR1 is SGHDT and CDR2 is YYEEEE. The junction had 6 bases not matched to a gene; V was cut back by 1 base and J by 6 bases. The CDR3 DNA reads TGTGCCAGCAGCTTGCGGGACAGGTTTTTCGAGCAGTACTTC. It encodes CASSLRDRFFEQYF. Complete variable domain (other parts from reference TRBV5-6 and TRBJ2-7): DAGVTQSPTHLIKTRGQQVTLRCSPKSGHDTVSWYQQALGQGPQFIFQYYEEEERQRGNFPDRFSGHQFPNYSSELNVNALLLGDSALYLCASSLRDRFFEQYFGPGTRLTVT.

Turning to this clone: Germline and junction disagree at one end, which may indicate a read error. The chain is built from TRBV2 and TRBJ1-2; no clear D. Germline V lookup: CDR1 SNHLY, CDR2 FYNNEI. The CDR3 is 14 residues long. CDR3 protein: CASGSLRSNYGHTF. In DNA, the CDR3 is TGTGCCAGCGGTTCCCTTAGGTCTAACTATGGCCACACCTTC.

The CDR3 sequence: CASSLGTANYGYTF. Here the CDR3 DNA reads TGTGCCAGCAGCTTAGGCACAGCTAACTATGGCTACACCTTC. The V call is TRBV7-9, the J call TRBJ1-2; D is uncertain. This CDR3 contains 14 residues. The V gene's germline CDR1 is SEHNR and CDR2 FQNEAQ (reference sequence). Between the trimmed V and J ends, which lost 1 base and 0 bases, there was a span of 6 bases.

DNA of the CDR3: TGTGCCAGCAGAACCCTGGACAGATTCGAAACCTACGAGCAGTACTTC. This codes for CASRTLDRFETYEQYF. V is TRBV28 and J is TRBJ2-7; tentative D call: TRBD1 (6 bases). Germline loops: CDR1 MDHEN, CDR2 SYDVKM. Trimming removed 6 bases from V and 2 bases from J, with 20 bases in between. The CDR3 covers 16 residues.

This clone was recorded once. The CDR3: CAWSRMGQGKTYEQYF. The CDR3 nucleotides are TGTGCCTGGAGTAGGATGGGGCAGGGAAAAACCTACGAGCAGTACTTC. The chain employs TRBV30 and TRBJ2-7, with a weak D call TRBD1 (5 bases). The CDR3 loop spans 16 amino acids. V was cut by 2 bases and J by 2 bases, with 19 bases left in between. The germline CDR1 and CDR2 sequences are GTSNPN and SVGIG (reference sequence). Combining the CDR3 with reference TRBV30 and TRBJ2-7 gives the whole variable domain SQTIHQWPATLVQPVGSPLSLECTVEGTSNPNLYWYRQAAGRGLQLLFYSVGIGQISSEVPQNLSASRPQDRQFILSSKKLLLSDSGFYLCAWSRMGQGKTYEQYFGPGTRLTVT.

This chain connects TRBV18 to TRBJ1-1; perhaps TRBD1 as D (5 bases). This CDR3 is 13 amino acids long. Germline assignment: CDR1 KGHSH and CDR2 LQKENI. The V end lost 6 bases, the J end lost 3 bases, and 11 bases lay between the germline ends. CDR3 sequence: CASSSSGDTEAFF. The CDR3 nucleotides are TGTGCCAGCTCGTCTTCGGGGGACACTGAAGCTTTCTTT.

The rearrangement uses TRBV19 and TRBJ2-5, with 12 bases that match TRBD2. The CDR3 has 19 amino acids. CDR1 and CDR2 (germline): LNHDA, SQIVND (reference sequence). J was trimmed by 7 bases and V by 0 bases; bases with no gene match: 15. The CDR3 sequence: CASSIDMASGRGSHGTQYF. The CDR3 DNA is TGTGCCAGTAGTATAGATATGGCTAGCGGGAGGGGGTCCCACGGGACCCAGTACTTC.

This rearrangement joins TRBV7-9 to TRBJ1-3; TRBD1 matches at 7 bases. V was pared by 5 bases and J by 0 bases, with 4 bases of the junction left unmatched. Germline V gene lookup returns CDR1 SEHNR and CDR2 FQNEAQ (reference sequence). The length of the CDR3 is 15 residues. CDR3 protein: CASSPGQISGNTIYF. In nucleotides, the CDR3 is TGTGCCAGCAGCCCGGGACAGATCTCTGGAAACACCATATATTTT.

The V call is TRBV28, the J call TRBJ2-3; D is unclear. Germline CDR1 reads MDHEN; CDR2 reads SYDVKM. The length of the CDR3 is 12 residues. V was cut by 7 bases and J by 7 bases, with 12 bases left in between. This chain's CDR3 is CASTLGSHTQYF. The CDR3 DNA reads TGTGCCAGCACCTTGGGCTCCCATACGCAGTATTTT.

The chain has TRBV11-2 and TRBJ2-7; perhaps TRBD2 as D (6 bases). Germline V gene sequence: CDR1 SGHAT, CDR2 FQNNGV. The CDR3 length is 15 residues. Trimming stripped 2 bases from V and 1 base from J, with 12 bases between. CDR3 nucleotide sequence: TGTGCCAGCAGCTTACGTTCCGGGGGTTCCTACGAGCAGTACTTC. This gives the protein CASSLRSGGSYEQYF.

The chain employs TRBV11-2 and TRBJ2-5; TRBD2 aligns across 7 bases. Germline V gene lookup returns CDR1 SGHAT and CDR2 FQNNGV. Germline trimming cut 1 base from V and 3 bases from J; bases unmatched to any gene: 8. The CDR3 runs to 16 residues. DNA for the CDR3: TGTGCCAGCAGCTTAGTTACGGGAGGCCTCGAAGAGACCCAGTACTTC. Encoded protein: CASSLVTGGLEETQYF.

The chain combines TRBV2 with TRBJ1-2, with D hard to call. CDR1 SNHLY and CDR2 FYNNEI come from the germline V gene. This CDR3 region has 11 residues. V lost 6 bases, J lost 4 bases, and 6 bases lay in between. The CDR3 protein is CASRLGYGYTF. The CDR3 DNA reads as TGTGCCAGCAGGCTCGGCTATGGCTACACCTTC.

The DNA of the CDR3 is TGTGCCAGCAGTGGGACAGAGTACGTGGAGCAGTACTTC. It encodes CASSGTEYVEQYF. V is TRBV2 and J is TRBJ2-7, with a possible D match to TRBD1 (6 bases). Looked up from germline, CDR1 is SNHLY and CDR2 is FYNNEI. The V end lost 4 bases, the J end lost 7 bases, and 14 bases lay between the germline ends. This CDR3 is 13 amino acids long.